This T cell receptor (beta chain) was identified in a study of T cell responses to AZD1222 COVID-19 vaccine. The CDR3 runs to 12 residues. Germline V gene lookup returns CDR1 LNHDA and CDR2 SQIVND (reference sequence). V was shortened by 4 bases and J by 2 bases, with 4 bases between the two germline ends. A word on this clone: The antigen is unknown.

General study results and limits: Only six AZD1222 recipients tested seropositive at baseline. Across the whole spike, CD4 TCRs peaked at regions 160-218 and 743-854. In a largely white British group with more females than males, clonal diversity was possibly underestimated.

Produced via immunoSEQ multiplex PCR; TCRdb's table is partial and in-frame only. Among 80,000 to 100,000 clones listed, 80% to 90% were seen once. Analysis merged second doses at about 4 or about 12 weeks. This clonotype was obtained from an adult who received the AZD1222 COVID-19 vaccine. J is TRBJ2-3 and V is TRBV19; D not resolved. Here the sequenced sample was peripheral blood, taken 28 days after the second AZD1222 dose. The CDR3 DNA follows: TGTGCCAGTAGTAAATACACAGATACGCAGTATTTT. The encoded protein is CASSKYTDTQYF.